The 9 T cell receptor beta chains below were found in one sample sequenced in a study of cytomegalovirus exposure and HLA in healthy donors. This PCR relied on a set of 60 Vbeta primers and 13 Jbeta primers. Method: immunoSEQ multiplex PCR; TCRdb's copy keeps in-frame clones and lacks some. The repertoire has 99,000 or so clones, 76% of them found once; the top ten carry over 8%. Input material: PBMCs. These receptors were taken from a man aged 35 to 55 in good health and CMV-seropositive.

The gene calls are TRBV18 and TRBJ1-2, with TRBD1 as a possible D gene (5 bases). The CDR3 has 12 amino acids. Deletions cut 5 bases from V and 8 bases from J, with 12 bases between. Germline V gene data show CDR1 as KGHSH and CDR2 as LQKENI. This CDR3 reads CASSSPDSGYTF. In nucleotides, the CDR3 is TGTGCCAGCTCATCTCCCGACAGCGGCTACACCTTC.

V usage is TRBV4-3 and J usage is TRBJ2-7; D remains unclear. Trimming shortened V by 0 bases and J by 6 bases, and 12 bases separated the two germline ends. Germline V gene lookup returns CDR1 LGHNA and CDR2 YSLEER. CDR3 size: 14 residues. In nucleotides, the CDR3 is TGCGCCAGCAGCCAAGATCTTGGCAATCGCGAGCAGTACTTC. This translates into CASSQDLGNREQYF.

This clone was detected only once. This rearrangement joins TRBV9 to TRBJ2-7, with 8 nucleotides matching TRBD2. Germline values: CDR1 SGDLS, CDR2 YYNGEE. The CDR3 runs to 14 residues. V lost 2 bases to trimming and J lost 3 bases; unmatched junction nucleotides: 4. Here the CDR3 reads CASSVAGLGYEQYF. DNA for the CDR3: TGTGCCAGCAGCGTCGCGGGACTAGGCTACGAGCAGTACTTC.

This clone was seen only once. The gene calls are TRBV5-4 and TRBJ1-6; 8 nucleotides line up with TRBD1. The CDR3 has 16 amino acids. J gave up 9 bases and V 4 bases, and 12 bases lay outside the gene matches. Germline loops: CDR1 SGHNT, CDR2 YYREEE (reference sequence). CDR3 region: CASSMVVGTGSSPLHF. Here the CDR3 DNA reads TGTGCCAGCAGCATGGTGGTCGGGACAGGCTCTTCACCCCTCCACTTT. The full variable domain, its missing parts supplied by reference TRBV5-4 and TRBJ1-6, is ETGVTQSPTHLIKTRGQQVTLRCSSQSGHNTVSWYQQALGQGPQFIFQYYREEENGRGNFPPRFSGLQFPNYSSELNVNALELDDSALYLCASSMVVGTGSSPLHFGNGTRLTVT.

The V gene is TRBV4-3, the J gene TRBJ2-3, with D perhaps TRBD2 (6 bases). Germline CDR1 reads LGHNA; CDR2 reads YSLEER. V gave up 4 bases and J gave up 5 bases, with 16 bases separating them. The length of the CDR3 is 15 residues. The CDR3 nucleotides read TGCGCCAGCAGCCTAACCGGGGGAGTCGGAGATACGCAGTATTTT. As protein: CASSLTGGVGDTQYF.

CDR3 protein: CASRPGGLLTGELFF. The CDR3 DNA reads TGTGCCAGCAGACCGGGGGGGTTATTGACCGGGGAGCTGTTTTTT. The V gene is TRBV6-5, the J gene TRBJ2-2; TRBD2 aligns across 8 bases. From germline, CDR1 is MNHEY and CDR2 SVGAGI. The CDR3 spans 15 residues. V lost 6 bases to trimming and J lost 5 bases; unmatched junction nucleotides: 8.

This rearrangement joins TRBV6-5 to TRBJ1-5; 7 nucleotides line up with TRBD1. Losses at the gene ends were 5 bases for V and 6 bases for J; bases not matched to a gene: 4. This CDR3 has 13 amino acids. Germline CDR1 and CDR2: MNHEY and SVGAGI. CDR3 coding DNA: TGTGCCAGCAGTACCCGGACAGGTCAGCCCCAGCATTTT. This sequence encodes CASSTRTGQPQHF.

The chain couples TRBV10-2 to TRBJ1-2; D gene ambiguous. The V end was cut by 8 bases, the J end by 2 bases, with 9 bases between. Germline lookup yields CDR1 WSHSY and CDR2 SAAADI. The CDR3 sequence is 12 residues long. In DNA, the CDR3 is TGCGCCAGCCTCGCAGAAAACTATGGCTACACCTTC. It yields the protein CASLAENYGYTF.

The gene calls are TRBV19 and TRBJ2-1; TRBD2 matches 13 bases. CDR1 and CDR2 (germline): LNHDA, SQIVND (reference sequence). This CDR3 comprises 14 residues. Germline trimming cut 5 bases from V and 9 bases from J; bases unmatched to any gene: 4. Here the CDR3 reads CASSQLAGGAEQFF. The CDR3 DNA follows: TGTGCCAGTAGTCAACTAGCGGGGGGGGCTGAGCAGTTCTTC.